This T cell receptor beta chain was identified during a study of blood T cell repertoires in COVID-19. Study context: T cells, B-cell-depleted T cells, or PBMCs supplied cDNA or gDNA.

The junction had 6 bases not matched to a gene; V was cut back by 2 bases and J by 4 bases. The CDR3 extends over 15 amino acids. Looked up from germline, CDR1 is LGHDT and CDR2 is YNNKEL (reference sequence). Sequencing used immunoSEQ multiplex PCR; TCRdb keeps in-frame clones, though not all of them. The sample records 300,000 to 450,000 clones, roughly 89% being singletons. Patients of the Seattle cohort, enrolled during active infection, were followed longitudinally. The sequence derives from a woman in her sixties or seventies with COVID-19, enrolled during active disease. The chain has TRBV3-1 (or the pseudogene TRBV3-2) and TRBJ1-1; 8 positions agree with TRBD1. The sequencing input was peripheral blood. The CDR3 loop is CASSQQGARSTEAFF. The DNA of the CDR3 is TGTGCCAGCAGCCAACAGGGGGCGCGTAGCACTGAAGCTTTCTTT.